The clone carrying this T cell receptor (beta chain) turned up a few times. Its specificity is unknown. This specimen belongs to a study of Ad26.COV2.S vaccination and SARS-CoV-2 variants. Study in general: Intramuscular Ad26.COV2.S doses were given once or twice, 56 days apart. The study, taken as a whole, reports: Substantial breadth in spike-specific CD8+ and CD4+ T cell responses was reportedly seen after vaccination.

The method was immunoSEQ multiplex PCR; TCRdb's version includes in-frame clones alone and lacks a portion of them. The sample consists of 350,000 to 600,000 clones, about 88% of them appearing once. Treatment here: over 15 received Ad26.COV2.S at low or high dose, single or two shots; about 5 received placebo; per-sample allocation not given. The samples date from day 63 after the first vaccine or placebo injection. Trimming removed 4 bases from V and 6 bases from J, with 24 bases in between. The CDR3 runs 17 residues. CDR1 is MNHEY and CDR2 is SMNVEV in the germline V gene (reference sequence). The source was peripheral blood, collected in a trial of Ad26.COV2.S vaccine versus placebo. The V call is TRBV27, the J call TRBJ1-1; D possibly corresponds to TRBD1 (5 bases). This clonotype originated in a person between 18 and 60 years old who received the Ad26.COV2.S COVID-19 vaccine or a placebo. In DNA, the CDR3 is TGTGCCAGCAGTTCCGGCAAGGCAGGCCGGGACTACGCTGAAGCTTTCTTT. Its translation is CASSSGKAGRDYAEAFF.